This entry lists 19 T cell receptor beta chains sequenced from one sample in a study of blood T cell repertoires in COVID-19. Sequenced by immunoSEQ multiplex PCR; TCRdb stores in-frame clones only, minus some. The profile shows about 170,000 clones, approximately 87% of them singletons. Sequencing was performed on peripheral blood. All receptors derive from an older woman with COVID-19, enrolled during active disease.

The gene calls are TRBV15 and TRBJ2-7, with 9 bases identical to TRBD1. Losses at the gene ends were 3 bases for V and 2 bases for J; bases not matched to a gene: 11. Germline CDR1 is LNHNV and CDR2 is YYDKDF (reference sequence). This CDR3 region has 17 residues. In DNA, the CDR3 is TGTGCCACCAGCAGCCGCCAGACAGGGGGTAAACCCTACGAGCAGTACTTC. It translates to CATSSRQTGGKPYEQYF.

The V gene is TRBV7-9, the J gene TRBJ1-5; D ambiguous. The CDR3 is made up of 15 amino acids. Trimming pared 3 bases from V and 4 bases from J, leaving 13 bases between. CDR1 and CDR2 from the germline V gene are SEHNR and FQNEAQ (reference sequence). The CDR3 bases are TGTGCCAGCAGCTTTTCCTCAGGCCCGAATCAGCCCCAGCATTTT. Translation: CASSFSSGPNQPQHF.

This clone occurred once. The chain couples TRBV6-2 or TRBV6-3 to TRBJ1-1; a possible D gene is TRBD1 (6 bases). CDR1 is MNHEY, CDR2 SVGEGT, per germline. V lost 3 bases to trimming and J lost 2 bases, with 16 bases between them. The CDR3 loop spans 16 amino acids. CDR3 sequence: CASSYMGAGENTEAFF. CDR3 DNA sequence: TGTGCCAGCAGTTATATGGGGGCTGGGGAAAACACTGAAGCTTTCTTT.

The chain combines TRBV23-1 with TRBJ1-5; 10 positions match TRBD1. TRBV23-1 is marked as an open reading frame, function uncertain. The CDR3 sequence is 17 residues long. V lost 2 bases, J lost 2 bases, and 6 bases stayed unmatched. CDR3 sequence reads: CASSQRTGGRCNQPQHF. Here the CDR3 DNA reads TGCGCCAGCAGTCAAAGGACAGGGGGTAGGTGCAATCAGCCCCAGCATTTT.

This clone was seen only once. In DNA, the CDR3 is TGCGCCAGCAGCCAAAAGACTCCAGACTCGCCTCTAGATACGCAGTATTTT. Translating it yields CASSQKTPDSPLDTQYF. This chain uses TRBV4-1 with TRBJ2-3; no definite D call. The ends were cut back, 2 bases at V and 5 bases at J, with 20 bases in the middle. CDR3 length: 17 residues. Germline lookup yields CDR1 MGHRA and CDR2 YSYEKL.

The chain links TRBV30 to TRBJ1-6; a weak D match, TRBD1 (5 bases). Per germline, CDR1 GTSNPN and CDR2 SVGIG (reference sequence). CDR3 size: 17 residues. Between the trimmed V and J ends, which lost 3 bases and 0 bases, there was a span of 15 bases. The CDR3 region is CAWRGRGGSSYNSPLHF. DNA of the CDR3: TGTGCCTGGAGGGGTCGCGGGGGGAGCTCCTATAATTCACCCCTCCACTTT.

In its sample, this clone was seen a few times. The V and J genes are TRBV7-8 and TRBJ2-7; D ambiguous. This CDR3 contains 14 residues. Germline assignment: CDR1 SGHVS and CDR2 FQNEAQ. V gave up 5 bases and J gave up 2 bases, with 13 bases separating them. In DNA, the CDR3 is TGTGCCAGCAGCCTAACGTCTAGGACCTACGAGCAGTACTTC. It is translated as CASSLTSRTYEQYF.

This rearrangement joins TRBV13 to TRBJ1-2, with TRBD1 as a possible D gene (5 bases). The germline gives CDR1 PRHDT, CDR2 FYEKMQ (reference sequence). Deletions cut 2 bases from V and 3 bases from J, with 10 bases between. This CDR3 region has 14 residues. The CDR3 coding sequence is TGTGCCAGCAGCTTACAGGGTAGGGACTATGGCTACACCTTC. Its translation: CASSLQGRDYGYTF. Combining the CDR3 with reference TRBV13 and TRBJ1-2 gives the whole variable domain AAGVIQSPRHLIKEKRETATLKCYPIPRHDTVYWYQQGPGQDPQFLISFYEKMQSDKGSIPDRFSAQQFSDYHSELNMSSLELGDSALYFCASSLQGRDYGYTFGSGTRLTVV.

The chain's CDR3 is CASSLAGGLNYGYTF. In DNA, the CDR3 is TGTGCCAGCAGCTTGGCCGGAGGGCTTAACTATGGCTACACCTTC. The chain links TRBV5-6 to TRBJ1-2; the D is unclear. CDR1 is SGHDT and CDR2 is YYEEEE in the germline V gene. The CDR3 loop spans 15 amino acids. Trimming removed 0 bases at V and 1 base at J, with 10 bases between.

The rearrangement links TRBV6-5 to TRBJ1-3; D remains unclear. Germline CDR1 and CDR2: MNHEY and SVGAGI. This CDR3 has 15 residues. With 6 bases removed from V and 0 bases from J, the gap between germline ends came to 12 bases. The CDR3: CASSNPQNSGNTIYF. CDR3 DNA sequence: TGTGCCAGCAGCAACCCACAAAACTCTGGAAACACCATATATTTT.

The chain carries TRBV28 and TRBJ1-2; 9 bases align to TRBD1. Germline lookup yields CDR1 MDHEN and CDR2 SYDVKM. The CDR3 has 14 residues. V gave up 4 bases and J gave up 3 bases; unmatched junction bases: 3. The CDR3, as DNA: TGTGCCAGCAGTTGGGGACAGGGCGACTATGGCTACACCTTC. Amino acids: CASSWGQGDYGYTF.

The table lists this clone with a count of one. V usage is TRBV4-1 and J usage is TRBJ2-1; maybe TRBD2 (5 bases). V was shortened by 2 bases and J by 8 bases, with 16 bases between the two germline ends. CDR1 MGHRA and CDR2 YSYEKL come from the germline V gene. The length of the CDR3 is 15 residues. The CDR3 is CASSQNQLGTHEQFF. In nucleotides, the CDR3 is TGCGCCAGCAGCCAAAACCAACTAGGTACCCATGAGCAGTTCTTC.

V and J are TRBV24-1 and TRBJ2-7; D not certain. CDR3 size: 16 residues. The germline V gene has CDR1 KGHDR and CDR2 SFDVKD. V was shortened by 4 bases and J by 0 bases, with 15 bases between the two germline ends. CDR3 sequence: CATSDSRLSSSYEQYF. CDR3 DNA: TGTGCCACCAGTGACTCGCGACTCTCTAGCTCCTACGAGCAGTACTTC.

The chain combines TRBV6-1 with TRBJ2-1, with 9 bases that match TRBD1. V shed 6 bases, J shed 5 bases, and the junction held 5 bases outside the gene matches. The V gene's germline CDR1 is MNHNS and CDR2 SASEGT. The CDR3 is made up of 14 amino acids. CDR3 in amino acids: CASRPGTGNNEQFF. As DNA, the CDR3 is TGTGCCAGCAGACCCGGGACAGGGAACAATGAGCAGTTCTTC.

The CDR3, as DNA: TGTGCCAGCAGCTTAGCGGGACAACCCTCAGATACGCAGTATTTT. Its translation is CASSLAGQPSDTQYF. V gene TRBV7-2 combines with J gene TRBJ2-3; D might be TRBD1 (6 bases). Germline V gives CDR1 SGHTA, CDR2 FQGNSA. Between the trimmed V and J ends, which lost 0 bases and 4 bases, there was a span of 11 bases. The CDR3 covers 15 residues.

This clone appeared once. The chain couples TRBV4-3 to TRBJ2-7; unclear D gene. With 5 bases removed from V and 2 bases from J, the gap between germline ends came to 16 bases. The CDR3 totals 15 residues. Per the germline V gene, CDR1 is LGHNA and CDR2 is YSLEER. The CDR3 DNA follows: TGCGCCAGCAGCGTCTCGAGGATATCGACCTACGAGCAGTACTTC. This sequence encodes CASSVSRISTYEQYF.

The chain couples TRBV5-1 to TRBJ2-4; a weak D match, TRBD2 (6 bases). V dropped 0 bases and J dropped 6 bases, with 19 bases sitting between them. The CDR3 contains 17 residues. Germline V lookup: CDR1 SGHRS, CDR2 YFSETQ. The CDR3 region is CASSLGSLTGEGNIQYF. The CDR3 nucleotides read TGCGCCAGCAGCTTGGGCAGTCTGACGGGAGAAGGAAACATTCAGTACTTC.

The rearrangement links TRBV11-3 to TRBJ2-5, with D uncertain. V was trimmed by 2 bases and J by 1 base, leaving 8 bases between them. From germline, CDR1 is SGHNT and CDR2 YENEEA. This CDR3 is 14 amino acids long. For the CDR3, the DNA is TGTGCCAGCAGCTTAAGGAGAGGCCAAGAGACCCAGTACTTC. Residues: CASSLRRGQETQYF.

Written as DNA, the CDR3 is TGTGCCTTAAGGGCCGAGGGTTTGAACACTGAAGCTTTCTTT. This codes for CALRAEGLNTEAFF. The chain uses TRBV30 and TRBJ1-1; no clear D gene. The CDR3 consists of 14 residues. V was cut by 7 bases and J by 0 bases, with 15 bases left in between. CDR1 is GTSNPN and CDR2 is SVGIG in the germline V gene (reference sequence).